The 17 T cell receptor beta chains below come from one sample, sequenced in a study of T cell responses to AZD1222 COVID-19 vaccine. The repertoire was sequenced with immunoSEQ multiplex PCR; TCRdb's copy has only in-frame clones and lacks some. The data contain more than 70,000 clones, about 88% of them singletons. The source material was peripheral blood, sampled 28 days after the second AZD1222 dose. These receptors were taken from an adult who received the AZD1222 COVID-19 vaccine.

The chain recombines TRBV6-6 with TRBJ2-3; the D gene is possibly TRBD2 (6 bases). Trimming pared 7 bases from V and 2 bases from J, leaving 10 bases between. The CDR3 totals 13 residues. Germline lookup yields CDR1 MNHNY and CDR2 SVGAGI (reference sequence). CDR3 residues: CASNPGDTDTQYF. The CDR3 nucleotides read TGTGCCAGCAACCCGGGGGACACAGATACGCAGTATTTT.

This clone was detected once. V usage is TRBV5-1 and J usage is TRBJ1-1; D call uncertain. With 0 bases removed from V and 1 base from J, the gap between germline ends came to 10 bases. CDR3 length equals 15 residues. Germline CDR1 is SGHRS and CDR2 is YFSETQ. The CDR3 loop is CASSLEGGKNTEAFF. The CDR3 DNA sequence: TGCGCCAGCAGCTTGGAAGGAGGAAAGAACACTGAAGCTTTCTTT.

The chain uses TRBV20-1 and TRBJ1-2; 8 bases match TRBD1. CDR3 length equals 11 residues. Germline V lookup: CDR1 DFQATT, CDR2 SNEGSKA (reference sequence). With V trimmed by 6 bases and J by 13 bases, 10 bases remained unmatched. In DNA form, the CDR3 reads TGCAGTGCGTCCTCCAGGGGGCAGGTCACCTTC. Translated, it gives CSASSRGQVTF.

The genes are TRBV18 and TRBJ2-5, with 7 bases aligning to TRBD2. Germline CDR1 and CDR2: KGHSH and LQKENI. This CDR3 region has 18 residues. V trimming: 0 bases; J trimming: 2 bases; junction bases outside the gene matches: 12. The CDR3 DNA reads as TGTGCCAGCTCACCACCGAACTCCCGGGGGGTAAGGCAAGAGACCCAGTACTTC. Amino acid sequence: CASSPPNSRGVRQETQYF.

This chain's CDR3 is CASSLGGTGPGYGYTF. The CDR3 DNA reads TGTGCCAGCAGCTTGGGTGGGACAGGGCCGGGCTATGGCTACACCTTC. The J gene is TRBJ1-2, the V gene TRBV5-5; 9 bases line up with TRBD1. V lost 0 bases, J lost 4 bases, and 7 bases stayed unmatched. Germline V lookup: CDR1 SGHKS, CDR2 YYEKEE (reference sequence). This CDR3 region has 16 residues.

The chain is built from TRBV5-1 and TRBJ1-2; a possible D gene is TRBD1 (6 bases). This CDR3 has 14 residues. Germline CDR1 SGHRS, CDR2 YFSETQ. Trimming stripped 4 bases from V and 8 bases from J, with 18 bases between. CDR3 bases: TGCGCCAGCAGCGACGCGGCCAGGGGTTACGGCTACACCTTC. Encoded protein: CASSDAARGYGYTF.

The rearrangement joins TRBV6-1 to TRBJ1-1; D ambiguous. Deletions cut 3 bases from V and 10 bases from J, with 15 bases between. The CDR3 spans 13 residues. From germline, CDR1 is MNHNS and CDR2 SASEGT. The CDR3 reads CASSEWAPSGAFF. The CDR3 region has the DNA TGTGCCAGCAGTGAGTGGGCCCCCTCTGGAGCTTTCTTT.

J is TRBJ2-7 and V is TRBV6-5; D is ambiguous. CDR3 size: 13 residues. Trimming removed 7 bases from V and 1 base from J, with 11 bases in between. CDR1 is MNHEY and CDR2 is SVGAGI in the germline V gene. CDR3 region: CASTRKGSYEQYF. In nucleotides, the CDR3 is TGTGCCAGCACCCGAAAGGGTTCCTACGAGCAGTACTTC.

This clone was counted a single time. V is TRBV6-5 and J is TRBJ1-1; 9 bases agree with TRBD1. The CDR3 has 14 residues. CDR1 and CDR2 (germline): MNHEY, SVGAGI. After removal of 6 bases from V and 1 base from J, the junction contained 3 bases not matched to a gene. Here the CDR3 reads CASRTGQGNTEAFF. CDR3 DNA: TGTGCCAGCAGAACGGGACAGGGGAACACTGAAGCTTTCTTT.

This clone was counted only a few times. The gene calls are TRBV7-9 and TRBJ1-1; D might be TRBD1 (6 bases). V lost 5 bases, J lost 3 bases, and 16 bases lay in between. CDR3 length equals 15 residues. Germline CDR1 is SEHNR and CDR2 is FQNEAQ (reference sequence). The CDR3 is CASSPGRGADTEAFF. CDR3 coding DNA: TGTGCCAGCAGCCCCGGCCGGGGGGCAGACACTGAAGCTTTCTTT.

The gene calls are TRBV7-9 and TRBJ2-3, with a possible D match to TRBD2 (6 bases). This CDR3 contains 13 residues. V was trimmed by 7 bases and J by 1 base, leaving 9 bases between them. CDR1 is SEHNR, CDR2 FQNEAQ, per germline (reference sequence). Here the CDR3 DNA reads TGTGCCAGCATCTGGGGGGGCACAGATACGCAGTATTTT. This translates into CASIWGGTDTQYF. The full variable domain, rest sourced from reference TRBV7-9 and TRBJ2-3, is DTGVSQNPRHKITKRGQNVTFRCDPISEHNRLYWYRQTLGQGPEFLTYFQNEAQLEKSRLLSDRFSAERPKGSFSTLEIQRTEQGDSAMYLCASIWGGTDTQYFGPGTRLTVL.

The CDR3 DNA follows: TGCGCCAGCAGCTTAACAGGGGGCTCTGGAAACACCATATATTTT. Translated: CASSLTGGSGNTIYF. The V and J genes are TRBV5-1 and TRBJ1-3, with 8 positions matching TRBD1. Trimming took 2 bases from V and 0 from J; bases not matched to a gene: 1. CDR3 length equals 15 residues. Germline CDR1 reads SGHRS; CDR2 reads YFSETQ.

The V gene is TRBV6-5, the J gene TRBJ1-1; the match to TRBD1 covers 7 bases. Germline V gene data show CDR1 as MNHEY and CDR2 as SVGAGI. The CDR3 has 14 residues. Trimming removed 6 bases from V and 1 base from J; junction bases left unmatched: 5. CDR3 nucleotide sequence: TGTGCCAGCAGGCAGGGGGGAACGAACACTGAAGCTTTCTTT. Its protein is CASRQGGTNTEAFF.

The chain joins TRBV9 to TRBJ2-3; D is possibly TRBD2 (5 bases). V was shortened by 0 bases and J by 5 bases, with 13 bases between the two germline ends. Germline V gives CDR1 SGDLS, CDR2 YYNGEE. The CDR3 has 15 residues. The CDR3 spells CASSVAFASGDTQYF. The CDR3 DNA reads as TGTGCCAGCAGCGTAGCCTTTGCGAGCGGAGATACGCAGTATTTT.

V is TRBV5-1 and J is TRBJ2-3; D ambiguous. Between the trimmed V and J ends, which lost 0 bases and 5 bases, there was a span of 13 bases. Germline loops: CDR1 SGHRS, CDR2 YFSETQ. This CDR3 spans 15 amino acids. CDR3 DNA: TGCGCCAGCAGCTTGGGTGGACCTGTCGGAGATACGCAGTATTTT. This codes for CASSLGGPVGDTQYF. Combining the CDR3 with reference TRBV5-1 and TRBJ2-3 gives the whole variable domain KAGVTQTPRYLIKTRGQQVTLSCSPISGHRSVSWYQQTPGQGLQFLFEYFSETQRNKGNFPGRFSGRQFSNSRSEMNVSTLELGDSALYLCASSLGGPVGDTQYFGPGTRLTVL.

This chain links TRBV3-1 (or the pseudogene TRBV3-2) with TRBJ1-6, with D unresolved. CDR1 LGHDT and CDR2 YNNKEL come from the germline V gene (reference sequence). The CDR3 length is 16 residues. Trimming left V 1 base short and J 4 bases short, with 11 bases between. The CDR3 coding sequence is TGTGCCAGCAGCCAAGTTCGAACAGCATATAATTCACCCCTCCACTTT. It translates to CASSQVRTAYNSPLHF.

The V gene is TRBV29-1, the J gene TRBJ2-7; 10 bases agree with TRBD2. With 2 bases clipped from V and 7 bases from J, the junction kept 17 bases outside the gene matches. CDR3 length equals 17 residues. CDR1 SQVTM and CDR2 ANQGSEA come from the germline V gene. The CDR3 DNA is TGCAGCGTTGAACGGGTCTTTAGCGGGGGGCTTCGGAGGGAGCAGTACTTC. The encoded protein is CSVERVFSGGLRREQYF.